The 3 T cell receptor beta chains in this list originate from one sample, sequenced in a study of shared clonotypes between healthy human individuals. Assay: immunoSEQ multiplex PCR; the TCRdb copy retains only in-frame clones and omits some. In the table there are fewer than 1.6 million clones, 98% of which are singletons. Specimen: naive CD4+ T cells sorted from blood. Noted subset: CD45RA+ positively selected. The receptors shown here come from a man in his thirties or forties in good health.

The CDR3 nucleotides read TGTGCCAGCAGTTTCAACTCCGAACGGGAGGGGTTCTTC. Translated: CASSFNSEREGFF. The chain employs TRBV27 and TRBJ2-1; 8 nucleotides line up with TRBD2. V trimming: 3 bases; J trimming: 15 bases; junction bases outside the gene matches: 10. This CDR3 is 13 amino acids long. Germline V gene sequence: CDR1 MNHEY, CDR2 SMNVEV (reference sequence).

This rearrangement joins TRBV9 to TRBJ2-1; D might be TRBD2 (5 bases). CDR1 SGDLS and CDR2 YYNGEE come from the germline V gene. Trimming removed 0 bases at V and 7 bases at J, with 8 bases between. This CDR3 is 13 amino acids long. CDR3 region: CASSVGRANEQFF. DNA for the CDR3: TGTGCCAGCAGCGTAGGGCGGGCTAATGAGCAGTTCTTC.

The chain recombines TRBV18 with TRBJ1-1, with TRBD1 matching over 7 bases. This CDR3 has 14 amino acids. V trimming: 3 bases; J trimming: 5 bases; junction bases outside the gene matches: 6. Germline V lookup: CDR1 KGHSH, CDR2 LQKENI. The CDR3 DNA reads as TGTGCCAGCTCACCCTACAGGGGATGGACTGAAGCTTTCTTT. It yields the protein CASSPYRGWTEAFF.